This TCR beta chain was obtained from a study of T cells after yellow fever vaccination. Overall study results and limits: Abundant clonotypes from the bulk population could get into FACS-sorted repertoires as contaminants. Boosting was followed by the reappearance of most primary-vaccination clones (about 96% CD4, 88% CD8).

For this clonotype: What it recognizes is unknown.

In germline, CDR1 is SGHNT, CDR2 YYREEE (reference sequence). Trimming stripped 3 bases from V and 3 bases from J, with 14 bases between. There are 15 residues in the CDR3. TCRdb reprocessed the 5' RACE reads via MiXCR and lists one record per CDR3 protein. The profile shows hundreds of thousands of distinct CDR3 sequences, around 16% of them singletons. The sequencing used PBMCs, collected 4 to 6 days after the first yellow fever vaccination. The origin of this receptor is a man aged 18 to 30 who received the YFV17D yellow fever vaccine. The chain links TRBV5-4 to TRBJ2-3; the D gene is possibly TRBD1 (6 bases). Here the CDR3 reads CASSYLGASTDTQYF. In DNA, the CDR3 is TGTGCCAGCAGCTATCTGGGGGCCTCAACAGATACGCAGTATTTT.